This T cell receptor (beta chain) originates from a study of CXCR3-negative and CXCR3-positive naive CD8 T cells. Study-wide background: Per-library TRB read counts averaged about 1.5 +/- 0.3 million, adding up to some 150 million in total.

Study-wide results and caveats: Post-cryopreservation CXCR3 expression was partly diminished, and the bulk of assays employed fresh PBMCs. CXCR3-negative naive cells had less hydrophobic TRB CDR3s than did CXCR3-positive naive cells.

Libraries were UMI-labeled 5' RACE TRB cDNA. TCRdb reprocessed the 5' RACE reads; each CDR3 protein has one entry and no DNA is given. The listing records around 140,000 distinct CDR3 sequences. Naive CD8+ T lymphocytes were specified as CD45RO-CCR7+CD27+CD95-. Notes on this clonotype: Antigen specificity is unknown.

This TCR was sampled from a human donor in good health. Some clones in this sample may be carry-over from other donors' samples. The sequenced sample was naive CXCR3+ CD8+ T cells from blood. Subset noted: CD45RO-CCR7+CD27+CD95- naive CD8+ T cells expressing CXCR3 (TNR3+).

The CDR3 protein is CSVVPRTLNGELFF. The chain couples TRBV29-1 to TRBJ2-2; TCRdb's D call of TRBD2 is untestable without DNA. Germline CDR1 is SQVTM and CDR2 is ANQGSEA. This CDR3 has 14 residues.